The 26 T cell receptor beta chains in this list originate from one sample, sequenced in a study of T-cell memory formation after mild COVID-19. TCRdb re-derived calls from the 5' RACE reads in MiXCR, one entry per CDR3 protein. The sample records approximately 240,000 distinct CDR3 sequences, 15% to 20% being singletons. The specimen was PBMCs or a T cell subset sorted from them (not recorded which). All receptors come from a man aged 18 to 35 who had mild COVID-19 (a few samples of this study predate the infection). Cell type and time point are not known.

This chain uses TRBV5-1 with TRBJ2-5; no clear D. In germline, CDR1 is SGHRS, CDR2 YFSETQ. V dropped 0 bases and J dropped 5 bases, with 8 bases sitting between them. This CDR3 contains 13 residues. CDR3 residues: CASSLVGYETQYF. The CDR3 DNA follows: TGCGCCAGCAGCTTGGTAGGGTATGAGACCCAGTACTTC.

This clonotype appeared many times. The CDR3 region is CASSDSQETQYF. In nucleotides, the CDR3 is TGCGCCAGCAGTGACAGCCAAGAGACCCAGTACTTC. The chain couples TRBV5-1 to TRBJ2-5; tentatively, D is TRBD1 (5 bases). CDR1 is SGHRS, CDR2 YFSETQ, per germline. CDR3 size: 12 residues. V gave up 5 bases and J gave up 1 base, with 6 bases separating them.

The chain couples TRBV5-1 to TRBJ1-2; TRBD1 matches at 7 bases. The CDR3 has 14 residues. Germline values: CDR1 SGHRS, CDR2 YFSETQ. The ends lost 4 bases at V and 4 bases at J; junction bases unmatched: 7. CDR3 region: CASSAPGQPYGYTF. Here the CDR3 DNA reads TGCGCCAGCAGCGCGCCGGGACAGCCCTATGGCTACACCTTC.

The rearrangement joins TRBV3-1 to TRBJ2-1; D could derive from TRBD1 or TRBD2 (5 bases each). Germline V CDR1 and CDR2: LGHDT, YNNKEL (reference sequence). The CDR3 is 12 amino acids. Trimming cost V 1 base and J 11 bases, with 9 bases left between them. In nucleotides, the CDR3 is TGTGCCAGCAGCCAAGCGTGGGGGAAGCAGTTCTTC. Amino acids: CASSQAWGKQFF.

This clonotype was seen a handful of times. CDR3 DNA: TGTGCCAGCAGTTTAATCCACAGGGACAATGAGCAGTTCTTC. This gives the protein CASSLIHRDNEQFF. The chain recombines TRBV28 with TRBJ2-1; a weak D match, TRBD1 (6 bases). V was trimmed by 2 bases and J by 5 bases, leaving 10 bases between them. In germline, CDR1 is MDHEN, CDR2 SYDVKM. The CDR3 covers 14 residues.

The chain recombines TRBV7-8 with TRBJ1-3; no clear D. This CDR3 contains 18 residues. Between the trimmed V and J ends, which lost 0 bases and 5 bases, there was a span of 20 bases. Germline V gives CDR1 SGHVS, CDR2 FQNEAQ. CDR3 bases: TGTGCCAGCAGCTTAGCGCCTGCGGCAGGAAAGTTTAGAAACACCATATATTTT. Residues: CASSLAPAAGKFRNTIYF.

This clonotype came up a few times. This chain joins TRBV25-1 and TRBJ1-2; D unclear. The V end lost 1 base, the J end lost 8 bases, and 5 bases lay between the germline ends. The CDR3 length is 11 residues. The germline gives CDR1 MGHDK, CDR2 SYGVNS. CDR3 DNA sequence: TGTGCCAGCAGTGAATTCTGGGGCTACACCTTC. Protein product: CASSEFWGYTF.

The CDR3 sequence: CATSDSSGGYNEQFF. CDR3 bases: TGTGCCACCAGTGATTCTAGCGGGGGGTACAATGAGCAGTTCTTC. The genes are TRBV24-1 and TRBJ2-1; 11 positions agree with TRBD2. V lost 2 bases and J lost 4; bases outside the gene matches: 0. Germline V gene sequence: CDR1 KGHDR, CDR2 SFDVKD. The length of the CDR3 is 15 residues.

The chain is built from TRBV6-2 or TRBV6-3 and TRBJ1-1, with D unresolved. The CDR3 is 16 residues long. Germline loops: CDR1 MNHEY, CDR2 SVGEGT. Trimming removed 2 bases from V and 1 base from J, with 14 bases in between. The CDR3 sequence: CASSYRVIPPNTEAFF. The CDR3 DNA reads as TGTGCCAGCAGTTACAGGGTTATCCCTCCGAACACTGAAGCTTTCTTT.

There are a few counts of this clonotype. V gene TRBV19 combines with J gene TRBJ1-1; D gene unclear. Germline CDR1 is LNHDA and CDR2 is SQIVND (reference sequence). Trimming took 8 bases from V and 3 from J, leaving 13 bases between them. The CDR3 contains 13 residues. The CDR3 loop reads CASVRRVDTEAFF. In nucleotides, the CDR3 is TGTGCCAGTGTCCGCCGGGTAGACACTGAAGCTTTCTTT.

This clonotype was seen a few times. The V gene is TRBV6-6, the J gene TRBJ1-2; 8 bases line up with TRBD1. The germline CDR1 and CDR2 sequences are MNHNY and SVGAGI (reference sequence). With 2 bases clipped from V and 4 bases from J, the junction kept 9 bases outside the gene matches. The CDR3 has 16 residues. Here the CDR3 reads CASSYPRTGNGYGYTF. The CDR3 DNA is TGTGCCAGCAGTTACCCCCGGACAGGGAATGGCTATGGCTACACCTTC.

The rearrangement joins TRBV4-1 to TRBJ1-3, with D tentatively TRBD1 (5 bases). The ends were cut back, 1 base at V and 5 bases at J, with 24 bases in the middle. Germline V gives CDR1 MGHRA, CDR2 YSYEKL. This CDR3 region has 19 residues. The CDR3 loop reads CASSQAGSKGNRRRNTIYF. CDR3 DNA sequence: TGCGCCAGCAGCCAAGCTGGTTCCAAGGGCAACAGGAGAAGAAACACCATATATTTT.

This clonotype has only a few counts. The V and J genes are TRBV7-9 and TRBJ1-2, with D uncertain. Trimming left V 3 bases short and J 4 bases short, with 15 bases between. Per germline, CDR1 SEHNR and CDR2 FQNEAQ (reference sequence). CDR3 length equals 15 residues. This CDR3 reads CASSFDLRNPYGYTF. DNA for the CDR3: TGTGCCAGCAGCTTCGATCTCAGGAACCCCTATGGCTACACCTTC.

This clonotype was counted a single time. This chain uses TRBV11-2 with TRBJ1-5; D unresolved. There are 13 residues in the CDR3. The germline V gene has CDR1 SGHAT and CDR2 FQNNGV. V lost 2 bases and J 7 bases, leaving 9 bases between the germline ends. The CDR3 region has the DNA TGTGCCAGCAGCTTAAACCATCCCCAGCCCCAGCATTTT. As protein: CASSLNHPQPQHF.

The rearrangement uses TRBV11-3 and TRBJ2-5; no clear D gene. V was pared by 4 bases and J by 1 base, with 7 bases between. Germline values: CDR1 SGHNT, CDR2 YENEEA. This CDR3 has 13 amino acids. CDR3 coding DNA: TGTGCCAGCAGCTACGGATTCCAAGAGACCCAGTACTTC. Amino acids: CASSYGFQETQYF.

This clonotype was picked up a small number of times. This chain uses TRBV5-1 with TRBJ1-1, with no clear D. The CDR3 is 14 residues long. Germline CDR1 SGHRS, CDR2 YFSETQ. Trimming cost V 4 bases and J 1 base, with 11 bases left between them. The CDR3: CASSREATNTEAFF. Written as DNA, the CDR3 is TGCGCCAGCAGCCGGGAGGCGACGAACACTGAAGCTTTCTTT.

The V and J genes are TRBV10-3 and TRBJ1-3; D unclear. V was pared by 10 bases and J by 8 bases, with 15 bases between. CDR1 is ENHRY, CDR2 SYGVKD, per germline. The CDR3 length is 12 residues. The CDR3 sequence: CATGANSDTIYF. The CDR3 DNA sequence: TGTGCCACCGGAGCAAATTCCGACACCATATATTTT.

The gene calls are TRBV7-9 and TRBJ2-7; perhaps D is TRBD1 or TRBD2 (5 bases each). With 6 bases removed from V and 4 bases from J, the gap between germline ends came to 16 bases. In germline, CDR1 is SEHNR, CDR2 FQNEAQ (reference sequence). This CDR3 has 14 residues. The CDR3 sequence is CASRRGPGLYEQYF. CDR3 sequence (DNA): TGTGCCAGCAGACGGGGCCCCGGGCTATACGAGCAGTACTTC.

This rearrangement joins TRBV5-5 to TRBJ1-1; unclear D gene. V was clipped by 5 bases and J by 1 base, with 12 bases between them. Germline lookup yields CDR1 SGHKS and CDR2 YYEKEE (reference sequence). CDR3 length: 14 amino acids. The chain's CDR3 is CASSARAGNTEAFF. In DNA, the CDR3 is TGTGCCAGCAGTGCCCGCGCGGGGAACACTGAAGCTTTCTTT.

The V call is TRBV10-3, the J call TRBJ2-7; D gene ambiguous. The CDR3 spans 14 residues. The V gene's germline CDR1 is ENHRY and CDR2 SYGVKD. Trimming left V 5 bases short and J 3 bases short, with 14 bases between. The CDR3 loop reads CAISPASVGYEQYV. The CDR3 bases are TGTGCCATCAGTCCCGCCTCGGTGGGCTACGAGCAGTACGTC.

The table lists this clonotype with a few counts. The genes are TRBV7-2 and TRBJ2-5, with a tentative D call TRBD1 (6 bases). Germline V gives CDR1 SGHTA, CDR2 FQGNSA. This CDR3 spans 14 amino acids. V shed 2 bases and J shed 4 bases, with 11 bases lying between them. CDR3 sequence reads: CASSLLTGPETQYF. CDR3 in DNA: TGTGCCAGCAGCTTATTGACAGGTCCAGAGACCCAGTACTTC.

V and J are TRBV6-2 or TRBV6-3 and TRBJ1-5; D is uncertain. The V and J ends lost 4 bases and 4 bases respectively, with 11 bases between them. Germline CDR1 MNHEY, CDR2 SVGEGT. The CDR3 is made up of 14 amino acids. The CDR3 protein is CASSWSVSNQPQHF. For the CDR3, the DNA is TGTGCCAGCAGTTGGTCGGTGTCGAATCAGCCCCAGCATTTT.

V is TRBV12-3 or TRBV12-4 and J is TRBJ1-5; D may be TRBD1 (5 bases). This CDR3 spans 14 amino acids. Trimming took off 4 bases at V and 7 bases at J, with 14 bases between the two ends. In nucleotides, the CDR3 is TGTGCCAGCAGTTCACTGACAGAGGGGCAGCCCCAGCATTTT. As protein: CASSSLTEGQPQHF.

This sequence joins TRBV7-9 and TRBJ2-2; perhaps D is TRBD1 or TRBD2 (5 bases each). With 0 bases removed from V and 4 bases from J, the gap between germline ends came to 12 bases. Germline values: CDR1 SEHNR, CDR2 FQNEAQ (reference sequence). This CDR3 spans 16 amino acids. CDR3 region: CASSLAPGTGTGELFF. CDR3 sequence (DNA): TGTGCCAGCAGCTTAGCGCCGGGGACCGGCACCGGGGAGCTGTTTTTT. The full variable domain, in which reference TRBV7-9 and TRBJ2-2 provide the parts outside the CDR3, is DTGVSQNPRHKITKRGQNVTFRCDPISEHNRLYWYRQTLGQGPEFLTYFQNEAQLEKSRLLSDRFSAERPKGSFSTLEIQRTEQGDSAMYLCASSLAPGTGTGELFFGEGSRLTVL.

There are many counts of this clonotype. The V call is TRBV12-3 or TRBV12-4, the J call TRBJ2-2; a weak D match, TRBD2 (6 bases). The CDR3 spans 13 residues. With 9 bases removed from V and 6 bases from J, the gap between germline ends came to 14 bases. CDR3 residues: CASRGSGAGELFF. The CDR3 coding sequence is TGTGCCAGTAGGGGTAGCGGAGCCGGGGAGCTGTTTTTT.

This clonotype was recorded at least ten times. The V and J genes are TRBV5-1 and TRBJ2-3, with 10 bases lining up with TRBD2. CDR3 length equals 17 residues. Germline V CDR1 and CDR2: SGHRS, YFSETQ. Trimming cost V 3 bases and J 0 bases; bases outside gene matches: 7. DNA of the CDR3: TGCGCCAGCAGCTCCTCCGAACTAGCGGGGAGCACAGATACGCAGTATTTT. It yields the protein CASSSSELAGSTDTQYF.